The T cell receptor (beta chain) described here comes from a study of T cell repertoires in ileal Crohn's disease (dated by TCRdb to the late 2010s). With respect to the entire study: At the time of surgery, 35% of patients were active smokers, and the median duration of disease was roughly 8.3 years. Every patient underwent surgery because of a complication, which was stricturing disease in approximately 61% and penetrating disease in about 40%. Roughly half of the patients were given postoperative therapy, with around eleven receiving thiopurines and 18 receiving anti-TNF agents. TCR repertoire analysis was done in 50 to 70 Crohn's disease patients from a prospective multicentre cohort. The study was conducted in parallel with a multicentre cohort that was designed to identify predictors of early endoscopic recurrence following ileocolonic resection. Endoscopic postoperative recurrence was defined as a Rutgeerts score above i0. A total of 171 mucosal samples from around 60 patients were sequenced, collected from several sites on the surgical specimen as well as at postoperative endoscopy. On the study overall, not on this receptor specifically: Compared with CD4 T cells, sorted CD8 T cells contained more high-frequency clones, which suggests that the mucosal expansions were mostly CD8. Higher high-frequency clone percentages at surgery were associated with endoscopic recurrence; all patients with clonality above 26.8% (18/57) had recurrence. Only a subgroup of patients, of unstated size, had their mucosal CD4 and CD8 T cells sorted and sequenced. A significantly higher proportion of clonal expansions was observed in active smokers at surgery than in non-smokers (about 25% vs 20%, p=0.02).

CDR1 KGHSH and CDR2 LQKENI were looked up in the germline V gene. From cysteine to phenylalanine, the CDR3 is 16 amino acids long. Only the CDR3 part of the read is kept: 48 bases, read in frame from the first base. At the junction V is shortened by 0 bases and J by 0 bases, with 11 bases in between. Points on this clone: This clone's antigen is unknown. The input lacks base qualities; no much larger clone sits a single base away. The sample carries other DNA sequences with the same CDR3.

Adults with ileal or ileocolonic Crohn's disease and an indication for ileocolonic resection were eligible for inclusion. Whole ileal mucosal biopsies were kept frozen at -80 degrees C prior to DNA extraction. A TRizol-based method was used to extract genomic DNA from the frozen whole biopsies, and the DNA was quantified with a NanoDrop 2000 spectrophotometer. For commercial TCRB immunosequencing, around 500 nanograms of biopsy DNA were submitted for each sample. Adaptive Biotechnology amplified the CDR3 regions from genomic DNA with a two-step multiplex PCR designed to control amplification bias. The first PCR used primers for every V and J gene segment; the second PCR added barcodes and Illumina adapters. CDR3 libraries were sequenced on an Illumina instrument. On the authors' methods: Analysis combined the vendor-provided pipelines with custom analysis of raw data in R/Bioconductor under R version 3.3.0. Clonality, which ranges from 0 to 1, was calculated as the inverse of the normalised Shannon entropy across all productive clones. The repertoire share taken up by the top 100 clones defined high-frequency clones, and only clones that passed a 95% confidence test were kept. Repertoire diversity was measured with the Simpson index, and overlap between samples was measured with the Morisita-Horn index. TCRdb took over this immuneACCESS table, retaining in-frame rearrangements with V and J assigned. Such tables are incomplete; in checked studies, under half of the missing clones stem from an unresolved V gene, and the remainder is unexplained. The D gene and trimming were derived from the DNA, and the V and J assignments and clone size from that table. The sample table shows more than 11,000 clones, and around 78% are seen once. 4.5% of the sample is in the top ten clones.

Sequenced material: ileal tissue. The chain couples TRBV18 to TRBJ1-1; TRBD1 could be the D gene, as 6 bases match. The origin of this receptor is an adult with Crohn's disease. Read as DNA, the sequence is TGTGCCAGCTCACCACCTAGGGGGGGGATGAACACTGAAGCTTTCTTT. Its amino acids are CASSPPRGGMNTEAFF.